This is a list of T cell receptor beta chains from one sample in a study of technical replicates of blood from a handful of donors. The table came from immunoSEQ multiplex PCR; TCRdb's copy has only in-frame clones and leaves some out. The sample has tens of thousands of clones, about nine tenths seen once. Sequencing input: T cells isolated from PBMCs. These receptors were taken from a human donor in good health. Some clones in this sample may be carry-over from other donors' samples. The CDR3 runs from the conserved cysteine through the conserved F or W. The D gene is left open where the match is weak. Expanded clones get a size class; other rows say once, few or many, or leave the size out.

v_gene	abundance	d_gene	j_gene	CDR3nt	CDR3aa
TRBV18	.	.	TRBJ2-5	TGTGCCAGCTCACCGACAGAACAAGAGACCCAGTACTTC	CASSPTEQETQYF
TRBV11-2	.	TRBD2	TRBJ2-1	TGTGCCAGCAGCCAGCGGGGGCGACGAACCTACAATGAGCAGTTCTTC	CASSQRGRRTYNEQFF
TRBV9	.	.	TRBJ2-7	TGTGCCAGCAGCGTCCAGGGTGTCCCCTACGAGCAGTACTTC	CASSVQGVPYEQYF
TRBV2	.	TRBD2	TRBJ2-7	TGTGCCAGCAGTGGTTGGACTAGCGGTCCCTACGAGCAGTACTTC	CASSGWTSGPYEQYF
TRBV29-1	.	TRBD1	TRBJ1-5	TGCAGCGCCTGGACAGGGAATAGCAATCAGCCCCAGCATTTT	CSAWTGNSNQPQHF
TRBV10-1	.	.	TRBJ2-1	TGCGCCAGCAGCGTTGGACAGCGGGGCAATGAGCAGTTCTTC	CASSVGQRGNEQFF
TRBV27	.	TRBD1	TRBJ2-4	TGTGCCAGCAGTCCACTGCCACAGGGGGCCAAAAACATTCAGTACTTC	CASSPLPQGAKNIQYF
TRBV5-4	.	.	TRBJ2-7	TGTGCCAGCAGCTTGGGTCCAGGGAATCTCTACGAGCAGTACTTC	CASSLGPGNLYEQYF
TRBV2	.	.	TRBJ1-1	TGTGCCAGCAGCCCAGACAGGATTTCTACGAACACTGAAGCTTTCTTT	CASSPDRISTNTEAFF
TRBV7-9	few	.	TRBJ2-6	TGTGCCAGCAGTCCCGGGGGCTCTGGGGCCAACGTCCTGACTTTC	CASSPGGSGANVLTF
TRBV4-2	.	.	TRBJ2-3	TGTGCCAGCAGCCATGTAAGCACAGATACGCAGTATTTT	CASSHVSTDTQYF
TRBV19	once	.	TRBJ1-5	TGTGCCAGTAACGTGGGGGCGGTTCAGCCCCAGCATTTT	CASNVGAVQPQHF
TRBV10-3	.	TRBD1	TRBJ1-1	TGTGCCATCAGTGTGGACAGGGGTTTCAACACTGAAGCTTTCTTT	CAISVDRGFNTEAFF
TRBV5-4	few	TRBD1	TRBJ1-1	TGTGCCAGCAGCTTGCGCGGCAGGGGGAGAACTGAAGCTTTCTTT	CASSLRGRGRTEAFF
TRBV7-9	few	.	TRBJ1-1	TGTGCCAGCAGCTTATTCACTGCTCACACTGAAGCTTTCTTT	CASSLFTAHTEAFF
TRBV7-9	.	TRBD1	TRBJ1-2	TGTGCCAGCCGGAGTGGGGTCTCGGACAGGGCGTCCCTTAACTATGGCTACACCTTC	CASRSGVSDRASLNYGYTF
TRBV7-9	.	TRBD1	TRBJ2-1	TGTGCCAGCAGCTCACAGGGGGCCCGCAATGAGCAGTTCTTC	CASSSQGARNEQFF
TRBV5-1	.	TRBD2	TRBJ2-7	TGCGCCAGCAGCTTAGCGGGAGAGCCCTACGAGCAGTACTTC	CASSLAGEPYEQYF
TRBV29-1	.	.	TRBJ2-3	TGCAGCGTGGGCTTCATTACAGATACGCAGTATTTT	CSVGFITDTQYF
TRBV14	.	.	TRBJ2-1	TGTGCCAGCAGCCAGGAGCGGTACAATGAGCAGTTCTTC	CASSQERYNEQFF
TRBV4-1	.	.	TRBJ2-7	TGCGCCAGCAGCCTGAACTCCGGGTCCTACGAGCAGTACTTC	CASSLNSGSYEQYF
TRBV30	.	.	TRBJ1-3	TGTGCCTGGAGTGTCGGGGTCTCTGGAAACACCATATATTTT	CAWSVGVSGNTIYF
TRBV11-3	.	TRBD2	TRBJ2-2	TGTGCCAGCAGCACGCTCAGGCGGGGGGAAAGAACCGGGGAGCTGTTTTTT	CASSTLRRGERTGELFF
TRBV4-2	.	.	TRBJ2-7	TGTGCCAGCAGCCAAGTAGAGGGGGCCTACGAGCAGTACTTC	CASSQVEGAYEQYF
TRBV4-1	.	.	TRBJ2-3	TGCGCCAGCAGCCCTACCCCCCAGGGCCACAAAGATACGCAGTATTTT	CASSPTPQGHKDTQYF
TRBV30	.	.	TRBJ2-1	TGTGCCTGGACAGGGTACAATGAGCAGTTCTTC	CAWTGYNEQFF
TRBV2	.	TRBD1	TRBJ2-7	TGTGCCAGCAGTGTTGCCCCCGCGACAGGGGGTAGCGAGCAGTACTTC	CASSVAPATGGSEQYF
TRBV11-2	.	.	TRBJ2-1	TGTGCCAGCAGCTTGGGGAGGAAAACTACGAGCTCCTACAATGAGCAGTTCTTC	CASSLGRKTTSSYNEQFF
TRBV5-4	.	.	TRBJ2-7	TGTGCCAGCAACCCAGGACCGGGGGAGCAGTACTTC	CASNPGPGEQYF
TRBV5-1	.	TRBD1	TRBJ1-2	TGCGCCAGCAGCTTGGGGGACAGGGCGAATGGCTACACCTTC	CASSLGDRANGYTF
TRBV7-9	.	TRBD2	TRBJ2-1	TGTGCCAGCAGCGCACTAGCGGGAGTCTCCTACAATGAGCAGTTCTTC	CASSALAGVSYNEQFF
TRBV28	.	.	TRBJ2-7	TGTGCCAGCAGTTTACGGAACAGGCCCGGCTACGAGCAGTACTTC	CASSLRNRPGYEQYF
TRBV10-3	.	TRBD2	TRBJ2-7	TGTGCCATCAGTCTGCCTAGCGGGGGCTACGAGCAGTACTTC	CAISLPSGGYEQYF
TRBV5-1	.	.	TRBJ2-3	TGCGCCAGCAGCTCCGGGACTAGCACAGATACGCAGTATTTT	CASSSGTSTDTQYF
TRBV9	.	TRBD1	TRBJ1-1	TGTGCCAGCAGCGGGGGACAGTATAACACTGAAGCTTTCTTT	CASSGGQYNTEAFF
TRBV4-1	.	TRBD1	TRBJ2-6	TGCGCCAGCAGCCGCGACAGGGGGCGACCTGGGGCCAACGTCCTGACTTTC	CASSRDRGRPGANVLTF
TRBV28	.	.	TRBJ2-5	TGTGCCAGCTTCGGTGAGACCCAGTACTTC	CASFGETQYF
TRBV6-6	.	.	TRBJ1-5	TGTGCCAGCAGCCCTTCTCACGGGAGTAACAATCAGCCCCAGCATTTT	CASSPSHGSNNQPQHF
TRBV5-1	.	TRBD1	TRBJ2-5	TGCGCCAGCAGCTTACAGGGGGCGCGAGAGACCCAGTACTTC	CASSLQGARETQYF
TRBV5-1	.	.	TRBJ2-1	TGCGCCAGCAGCTTTTGGGGGCAGGGTGAGCAGTTCTTC	CASSFWGQGEQFF
TRBV4-2	.	.	TRBJ2-7	TGTGCCAGCAGCCAAGAACCCCCACCGACTCTAGCGACTAGCTCCTACGAGCAGTACTTC	CASSQEPPPTLATSSYEQYF
TRBV29-1	.	TRBD2	TRBJ2-5	TGCAGCGTTGATTTACTAGCGAAAGAGACCCAGTACTTC	CSVDLLAKETQYF
TRBV29-1	.	.	TRBJ2-5	TGCAGCGTTCTCAAACCGGGGGTACAAGAGACCCAGTACTTC	CSVLKPGVQETQYF
TRBV5-6	few	TRBD1	TRBJ1-6	TGTGCCAGCAGCCCACAGGGACAGTGGATATCACCCCTCCACTTT	CASSPQGQWISPLHF
TRBV10-3	.	TRBD1	TRBJ2-7	TGTGCCATCAGCGCCGACAGGGCTCCCTACGAGCAGTACTTC	CAISADRAPYEQYF
TRBV6-6	.	.	TRBJ1-1	TGTGCCAGCAGGGGAGGGGATCTGAACACTGAAGCTTTCTTT	CASRGGDLNTEAFF
TRBV7-6	once	.	TRBJ2-1	TGTGCCAGCAGCCCCGGCGGGCCTCTTCTCTACAATGAGCAGTTCTTC	CASSPGGPLLYNEQFF
TRBV28	once	.	TRBJ2-2	TGTGCCAGCAGGGTAGGGGGGAACACCGGGGAGCTGTTTTTT	CASRVGGNTGELFF
TRBV2	.	.	TRBJ2-3	TGTGCCAGCAGTGAGTATCGGGGATCAACGCAGTATTTT	CASSEYRGSTQYF
TRBV5-1	.	.	TRBJ1-1	TGCGCCAGCAGCTTGGAGGGAGGGAACACTGAAGCTTTCTTT	CASSLEGGNTEAFF
TRBV5-1	.	TRBD2	TRBJ2-7	TGCGCCAGCAGAACGGGGACTAGCGGGAGAGGGTCCTACGAGCAGTACTTC	CASRTGTSGRGSYEQYF
TRBV23-1	.	.	TRBJ1-3	TGCGCCAGCAGTCAATCAGGCTTGGGTTCCGATACCGAGGATGGAAACACCATATATTTT	CASSQSGLGSDTEDGNTIYF
TRBV10-3	.	.	TRBJ2-3	TGTGCCATCAGTGAGTCGTGGCACGCTGGAGCCGGCACAGATACGCAGTATTTT	CAISESWHAGAGTDTQYF